What follows are 18 T cell receptor beta chains derived from one specimen sequenced in a study of siplizumab effects on memory and regulatory T cells. Using immunoSEQ multiplex PCR, the repertoire was profiled, and TCRdb retains in-frame clones only, with some absent. This sample yields over 90,000 clones, of which approximately 90% are seen a single time; roughly 1% belongs to the top ten. The source material was CD4+ T cells sorted from blood. The receptors shown here come from a human donor in good health.

This clone has only a few counts. The chain has TRBV5-4 and TRBJ1-1, with TRBD1 as a possible D gene (5 bases). Trimming removed 7 bases from V and 3 bases from J, with 16 bases in between. The CDR3 is 14 residues long. Germline V gene lookup returns CDR1 SGHNT and CDR2 YYREEE (reference sequence). This chain's CDR3 is CASGSQGGYTEAFF. The CDR3 DNA follows: TGTGCCAGCGGCAGCCAGGGAGGTTACACTGAAGCTTTCTTT.

This clone was picked up one time. V gene TRBV4-1 combines with J gene TRBJ2-7; 10 bases line up with TRBD2. The CDR3 consists of 16 residues. CDR1 is MGHRA and CDR2 is YSYEKL in the germline V gene. Trimming removed 0 bases from V and 6 bases from J; junction bases left unmatched: 8. CDR3 nucleotides: TGCGCCAGCAGCCAAGATAACCTAGCGGGAGTTGGCGAGCAGTACTTC. Translating gives CASSQDNLAGVGEQYF.

This sequence joins TRBV6-1 and TRBJ1-5; D unresolved. Between the trimmed V and J ends, which lost 0 bases and 2 bases, there was a span of 11 bases. Looked up from germline, CDR1 is MNHNS and CDR2 is SASEGT. The CDR3 has 16 residues. The CDR3: CASSEALRSGNQPQHF. In nucleotides, the CDR3 is TGTGCCAGCAGTGAAGCGCTTCGTAGTGGCAATCAGCCCCAGCATTTT.

Details on this clone: Other DNA sequences in the sample encode the same CDR3. This chain connects TRBV9 to TRBJ1-3; D unresolved. Germline V gives CDR1 SGDLS, CDR2 YYNGEE. Between the trimmed V and J ends, which lost 4 bases and 0 bases, there was a span of 11 bases. CDR3 length: 15 residues. CDR3 sequence reads: CASSPQGFSGNTIYF. CDR3 bases: TGTGCCAGCAGCCCCCAAGGGTTCTCTGGAAACACCATATATTTT.

This chain uses TRBV13 with TRBJ2-5; D call uncertain. Trimming removed 1 base at V and 4 bases at J, with 7 bases between. The CDR3 is made up of 13 amino acids. The germline V gene encodes CDR1 PRHDT and CDR2 FYEKMQ (reference sequence). The CDR3 DNA is TGTGCCAGCAGCTTAGTTACGGTAGAGACCCAGTACTTC. This gives the protein CASSLVTVETQYF.

This chain uses TRBV5-1 with TRBJ2-3, with TRBD2 identical over 7 bases. Germline trimming cut 2 bases from V and 4 bases from J; bases unmatched to any gene: 7. Germline V CDR1 and CDR2: SGHRS, YFSETQ. The CDR3 is made up of 15 amino acids. The CDR3 sequence is CASSFGGGSPDTQYF. As DNA, the CDR3 is TGCGCCAGCAGCTTTGGGGGAGGGTCCCCAGATACGCAGTATTTT.

V and J are TRBV4-1 and TRBJ2-7; TRBD2 matches 13 bases. V shed 1 base, J shed 7 bases, and the junction held 7 bases outside the gene matches. CDR3 length: 16 residues. Germline V lookup: CDR1 MGHRA, CDR2 YSYEKL. The CDR3 coding sequence is TGCGCCAGCAGCCAAGTACTAGCGGGAGGGCCGTGGGAGCAGTACTTC. The encoded protein is CASSQVLAGGPWEQYF.

The rearrangement links TRBV30 to TRBJ1-1, with D possibly being TRBD1 (6 bases). The CDR3 runs 13 residues. Trimming removed 7 bases at V and 0 bases at J, with 12 bases between. Germline V gene data show CDR1 as GTSNPN and CDR2 as SVGIG (reference sequence). DNA of the CDR3: TGTGCCTTCGGGACATCCATGAACACTGAAGCTTTCTTT. Translating gives CAFGTSMNTEAFF.

The chain carries TRBV19 and TRBJ1-3, with 8 positions matching TRBD1. Looked up from germline, CDR1 is LNHDA and CDR2 is SQIVND (reference sequence). V lost 6 bases to trimming and J lost 1 base; unmatched junction nucleotides: 11. The CDR3 spans 17 residues. In DNA, the CDR3 is TGTGCCAGTAGCCCAGGGGGCGTTGTTAAGTCTGGAAACACCATATATTTT. This gives the protein CASSPGGVVKSGNTIYF.

The rearrangement uses TRBV28 and TRBJ1-5; unclear D gene. The CDR3 runs to 17 residues. Germline values: CDR1 MDHEN, CDR2 SYDVKM. Trimming pared 6 bases from V and 1 base from J, leaving 19 bases between. The CDR3 spells CASSHLLGVGSNQPQHF. The CDR3 DNA reads TGTGCCAGCAGCCACCTATTGGGTGTTGGAAGCAATCAGCCCCAGCATTTT.

The chain uses TRBV28 and TRBJ1-1, with D possibly matching TRBD1 (6 bases). Trimming took off 10 bases at V and 5 bases at J, with 17 bases between the two ends. The CDR3 length is 13 residues. Germline values: CDR1 MDHEN, CDR2 SYDVKM. The CDR3 region is CAIITGTLTEAFF. CDR3 sequence (DNA): TGTGCCATCATAACCGGGACATTGACTGAAGCTTTCTTT.

The J gene is TRBJ2-1, the V gene TRBV29-1; D assignment may be TRBD1 or TRBD2 (6 bases each). Trimming took 0 bases from V and 6 from J, leaving 15 bases between them. Germline V gene data show CDR1 as SQVTM and CDR2 as ANQGSEA. The CDR3 loop spans 15 amino acids. This chain's CDR3 is CSVEDQGGSPNEQFF. As DNA, the CDR3 is TGCAGCGTTGAAGATCAAGGGGGGAGTCCCAATGAGCAGTTCTTC.

V usage is TRBV5-8 and J usage is TRBJ2-7; D is perhaps TRBD1 (8 bases). The CDR3 is 14 residues long. The V gene's germline CDR1 is SGHTS and CDR2 YDEGEE. Trimming pared 0 bases from V and 3 bases from J, leaving 10 bases between. CDR3 residues: CASSLDRGGYEQYF. The CDR3 DNA follows: TGTGCCAGCAGCTTGGACAGGGGGGGCTACGAGCAGTACTTC. Looking up the rest from reference TRBV5-8 and TRBJ2-7 gives the full variable domain: EAGVTQSPTHLIKTRGQQATLRCSPISGHTSVYWYQQALGLGLQFLLWYDEGEERNRGNFPPRFSGRQFPNYSSELNVNALELEDSALYLCASSLDRGGYEQYFGPGTRLTVT.

This chain uses TRBV11-2 with TRBJ2-5; 7 bases fit TRBD1. V shed 6 bases and J 5 bases; nucleotides not matched to a gene: 9. The CDR3 loop spans 14 amino acids. Germline assignment: CDR1 SGHAT and CDR2 FQNNGV. The CDR3 region is CASRAIQGKETQYF. CDR3 DNA: TGTGCCAGCAGAGCGATACAGGGGAAGGAGACCCAGTACTTC.

The V and J genes are TRBV2 and TRBJ2-5; D ambiguous. V dropped 4 bases and J dropped 5 bases, with 5 bases sitting between them. There are 11 residues in the CDR3. Germline V CDR1 and CDR2: SNHLY, FYNNEI. The CDR3 nucleotides are TGTGCCAGCAGTGCCGAGGAGACCCAGTACTTC. This codes for CASSAEETQYF.

The chain carries TRBV11-1 and TRBJ2-5, with 8 bases matching TRBD1. The V gene end was trimmed by 5 bases and the J gene end by 4 bases; junction bases not matched to a gene: 9. The CDR3 is made up of 15 amino acids. CDR1 is SGHAT and CDR2 is FQDESV in the germline V gene (reference sequence). The chain's CDR3 is CASSQGGTGGETQYF. CDR3 nucleotides: TGTGCCAGCAGCCAGGGTGGCACAGGGGGAGAGACCCAGTACTTC.

The chain carries TRBV4-1 and TRBJ2-3; the match to TRBD2 covers 7 bases. Trimming took 0 bases from V and 3 from J; bases not matched to a gene: 9. The CDR3 loop spans 17 amino acids. Germline V lookup: CDR1 MGHRA, CDR2 YSYEKL. CDR3 coding DNA: TGCGCCAGCAGCCAAGATAGGTGGGAGGGCCGAACAGATACGCAGTATTTT. Amino acid sequence: CASSQDRWEGRTDTQYF.

The chain is built from TRBV19 and TRBJ2-5; 7 positions match TRBD1. Per germline, CDR1 LNHDA and CDR2 SQIVND (reference sequence). This CDR3 is built from 15 residues. J gave up 5 bases and V 4 bases, and 10 bases lay outside the gene matches. The CDR3 here is CASSTKPTGPETQYF. The CDR3, as DNA: TGTGCCAGTAGTACCAAACCGACAGGGCCCGAGACCCAGTACTTC.